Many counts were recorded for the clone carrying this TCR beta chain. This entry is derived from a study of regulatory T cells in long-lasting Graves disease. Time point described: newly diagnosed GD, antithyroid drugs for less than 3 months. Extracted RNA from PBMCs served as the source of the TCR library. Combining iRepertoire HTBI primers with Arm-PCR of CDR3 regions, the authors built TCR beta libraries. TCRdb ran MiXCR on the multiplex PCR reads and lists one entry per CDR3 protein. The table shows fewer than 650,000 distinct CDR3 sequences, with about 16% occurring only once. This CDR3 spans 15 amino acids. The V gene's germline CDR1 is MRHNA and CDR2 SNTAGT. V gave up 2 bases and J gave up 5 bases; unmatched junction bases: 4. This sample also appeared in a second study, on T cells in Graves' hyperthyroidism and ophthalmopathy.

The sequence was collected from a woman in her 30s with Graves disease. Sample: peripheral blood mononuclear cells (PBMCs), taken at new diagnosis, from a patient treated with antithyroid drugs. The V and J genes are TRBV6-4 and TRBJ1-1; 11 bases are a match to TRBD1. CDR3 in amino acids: CASSDGTGGRTEAFF. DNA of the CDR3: TGTGCCAGCAGTGACGGGACAGGGGGGCGTACTGAAGCTTTCTTT.